Listed below are T cell receptor beta chains from one sample, sequenced in a study of T cell changes during pregnancy in multiple sclerosis. Clones were read by immunoSEQ multiplex PCR, and TCRdb kept only the in-frame ones, dropping some. The sample records tens of thousands of clones, about 94% being singletons. The sample here was peripheral blood, taken in the first trimester of pregnancy. Receptor source: a female donor in good health, enrolled as a control in a pregnancy study. Each CDR3 is given with its conserved first and last residue. A D gene is named only where the DNA matches it firmly. Clone size is stated in some rows and not others, as once, few, many or a class when expanded.

v_gene	abundance	j_gene	d_gene	CDR3nt	CDR3aa
TRBV18	once	TRBJ2-1	TRBD2	TGTGCCAGCTCACGGCGTAGCGGGACCCGGTATGAGCAGTTCTTC	CASSRRSGTRYEQFF
TRBV11-2	NA	TRBJ2-3	NA	TGTGCCAGCAGCTCAGGGACTCGTAGCACAGATACGCAGTATTTT	CASSSGTRSTDTQYF
TRBV28	NA	TRBJ2-7	TRBD1	TGTGCCAGCAGCAAGACAGGGTCAACCTACGAGCAGTACTTC	CASSKTGSTYEQYF
TRBV9	NA	TRBJ2-7	TRBD2	TGTGCCAGCAGCCCTTTAGCGGGAGAGGGCAACGAGCAGTACTTC	CASSPLAGEGNEQYF
TRBV30	NA	TRBJ1-2	NA	TGTGCCTGGAGCAAAGCGATCACAACGGGAGGCTACACCTTC	CAWSKAITTGGYTF
TRBV7-9	NA	TRBJ2-3	TRBD2	TGTGCCAGCAGCTTAGGTCGGGGGGACGAGGTAGATACGCAGTATTTT	CASSLGRGDEVDTQYF
TRBV7-2	NA	TRBJ1-1	NA	TGTGCCAGCAGCCCCCAGGGCTGGGGCACTGAAGCTTTCTTT	CASSPQGWGTEAFF
TRBV30	few	TRBJ1-5	NA	TGTGCCTGGAGTGTAATAGGGGGAGAGCAGCCCCAGCATTTT	CAWSVIGGEQPQHF
TRBV7-9	NA	TRBJ2-1	NA	TGTGCCAGCAGCTCCAGGCTTCTCTTCAATGAGCAGTTCTTC	CASSSRLLFNEQFF
TRBV14	NA	TRBJ2-1	NA	TGTGCCAGCAGCCTTATGTCCGGGAAGATTTACAATGAGCAGTTCTTC	CASSLMSGKIYNEQFF
TRBV10-2	NA	TRBJ2-4	TRBD2	TGCGCCAGCAGTGATTCGCGGGAGAGCGCCAAAAACATTCAGTACTTC	CASSDSRESAKNIQYF
TRBV5-1	NA	TRBJ2-7	NA	TGCGCCAGCAGCTTGGTGAGTGAGTCCTACGAGCAGTACTTC	CASSLVSESYEQYF
TRBV9	once	TRBJ2-3	NA	TGTGCCAGCAGCGTAGAGGCGGGCACAGATACGCAGTATTTT	CASSVEAGTDTQYF
TRBV4-1	NA	TRBJ1-1	NA	TGCGCCAGCAGCCAAGGTCCGGGAAACACTGAAGCTTTCTTT	CASSQGPGNTEAFF
TRBV6-1	once	TRBJ1-5	NA	TGTGCCAGCAGTCCAAAGAGGACAAGCAATCAGCCCCAGCATTTT	CASSPKRTSNQPQHF
TRBV10-3	NA	TRBJ2-1	TRBD2	TGTGCCATCAGCGGGCTAGCGGGAGTTGGTGAGCAGTTCTTC	CAISGLAGVGEQFF
TRBV19	NA	TRBJ2-1	TRBD2	TGTGCCAGTAGTACACGGCCTACTAGCGGGAGGGACAATGAGCAGTTCTTC	CASSTRPTSGRDNEQFF
TRBV4-2	NA	TRBJ2-1	NA	TGTGCCAGCAGCCCCGTTCCCGGGAACTCCTACAATGAGCAGTTCTTC	CASSPVPGNSYNEQFF
TRBV11-3	NA	TRBJ1-1	NA	TGTGCCAGCAGCCCCGACAGTGGCACTGAAGCTTTCTTT	CASSPDSGTEAFF
TRBV27	NA	TRBJ1-2	NA	TGTGCCAGCAGTTTCAGTCCTAACTATGGCTACACCTTC	CASSFSPNYGYTF
TRBV2	NA	TRBJ1-5	NA	TGTGCCAGCAGTGAAGTACAGGTAGGGCAGCCCCAGCATTTT	CASSEVQVGQPQHF
TRBV5-1	NA	TRBJ2-7	NA	TGCGCCAGCAGCTTGGGGGCCTTCGAGCAGTACTTC	CASSLGAFEQYF
TRBV5-4	NA	TRBJ2-5	TRBD2	TGTGCCAGCAGGACTGACCCAAGCGGGGTAGAGACCCAGTACTTC	CASRTDPSGVETQYF
TRBV5-1	NA	TRBJ2-7	TRBD2	TGCGCCAGCAGCCGGGAGGGGAGCTCCTACGAGCAGTACTTC	CASSREGSSYEQYF
TRBV27	NA	TRBJ2-2	TRBD2	TGTGCCAGCAAACTAGCGGGAGATTTCACCGGGGAGCTGTTTTTT	CASKLAGDFTGELFF
TRBV28	NA	TRBJ1-4	NA	TGTGCCAGCAGTTTAGGGCAGCCGGCTGAAAAACTGTTTTTT	CASSLGQPAEKLFF
TRBV5-1	NA	TRBJ2-2	NA	TGCGCCAGCAGCCGGTTGGGGGCAGGGAACACCGGGGAGCTGTTTTTT	CASSRLGAGNTGELFF
TRBV25-1	once	TRBJ2-2	TRBD2	TGTGCCAGCAGTCCCCGGACTAGCGGGAGCCCTGGTGGCGGGGAGCTGTTTTTT	CASSPRTSGSPGGGELFF
TRBV25-1	once	TRBJ2-1	NA	TGTGCCAGCAGTGAATGGGGGCAGGGGTCCTACAATGAGCAGTTCTTC	CASSEWGQGSYNEQFF
TRBV4-2	once	TRBJ2-1	NA	TGTGCCAGCAGCCAAGAGGTAATCGGGGGCAATGAGCAGTTCTTC	CASSQEVIGGNEQFF
TRBV2	NA	TRBJ2-7	TRBD1	TGTGCCAGCAGCGCCTCAGGGGACAGGACCTACGAGCAGTACTTC	CASSASGDRTYEQYF
TRBV6-1	NA	TRBJ2-2	TRBD2	TGTGCCAGCGAAGCGGGAGCGGCCGCCGCCGGGGAGCTGTTTTTT	CASEAGAAAAGELFF
TRBV6-1	NA	TRBJ2-7	TRBD1	TGTGCCAGCAGTCCGACAGGGTCCGAGCAGTACTTC	CASSPTGSEQYF
TRBV15	NA	TRBJ1-5	TRBD1	TGTGCCACCAGCAGAAAGACAGGGGTATTTCAGCCCCAGCATTTT	CATSRKTGVFQPQHF
TRBV18	NA	TRBJ1-4	TRBD1	TGTGCCAGCTCACCGTTCCCGGGACAGGGCCTCTCCTTGAAAGAAAAACTGTTTTTT	CASSPFPGQGLSLKEKLFF
TRBV4-1	NA	TRBJ2-7	NA	TGCGCCAGCAGCCAACGTAGCGGAGGGACCTACGAGCAGTACTTC	CASSQRSGGTYEQYF
TRBV27	NA	TRBJ1-5	TRBD1	TGTGCCAGCAGTCCGTTCCCCAGGGGGCATCATCAGCCCCAGCATTTT	CASSPFPRGHHQPQHF
TRBV6-5	NA	TRBJ2-7	TRBD2	TGTGCCAGCAGACCACGACTAGCGGACCTCTACGAGCAGTACTTC	CASRPRLADLYEQYF
TRBV6-1	once	TRBJ2-3	NA	TGTGCCAGCAGTGAAGTTGGGGGGGGAGGGGGTTTGAGCACAGATACGCAGTATTTT	CASSEVGGGGGLSTDTQYF
TRBV11-2	NA	TRBJ2-1	TRBD2	TGTGCCAGCAGCTTAAAGATGGGACTAAACAAAGGCAATGAGCAGTTCTTC	CASSLKMGLNKGNEQFF
TRBV28	NA	TRBJ2-2	NA	TGTGCCAGCAGTTTAGGTGGGAGCCCTGGGACCGGGGAGCTGTTTTTT	CASSLGGSPGTGELFF
TRBV30	NA	TRBJ1-1	NA	TGTGCCTGGAGCCCCGGTCTATGGGGAGGCACTGAAGCTTTCTTT	CAWSPGLWGGTEAFF
TRBV2	NA	TRBJ2-7	NA	TGTGCCAGCAGAAGCCCACCGGGTGTCGAGCAGTACTTC	CASRSPPGVEQYF
TRBV6-1	NA	TRBJ2-1	TRBD2	TGTGCCAGCAGTGATAGCGGGAGTACCTGGTGGTTCTTC	CASSDSGSTWWFF
TRBV11-2	NA	TRBJ2-3	TRBD2	TGTGCCAGCACAGCGATCCGGGTTGGACTAGGAGATACGCAGTATTTT	CASTAIRVGLGDTQYF
TRBV7-9	NA	TRBJ2-3	TRBD1	TGTGCCAGCAGCAGGACAGGGCCTTACACAGATACGCAGTATTTT	CASSRTGPYTDTQYF
TRBV2	NA	TRBJ1-5	NA	TGTGCCAGCAGTCCCCAGGGATTCTCAAGCCAGCCCCAGCATTTT	CASSPQGFSSQPQHF
TRBV2	NA	TRBJ2-1	NA	TGTGCCAGCAGCCATATTGGCAGATTGGATGAGCAGTTCTTC	CASSHIGRLDEQFF
TRBV5-4	NA	TRBJ2-2	NA	TGTGCCAGCAGCCTTAGCGGCTTCAACACCGGGGAGCTGTTTTTT	CASSLSGFNTGELFF
TRBV5-8	few	TRBJ1-2	TRBD1	TGTGCCAGCAGCCCCTGGGACAGACCCTTCTATGGCTACACCTTC	CASSPWDRPFYGYTF
TRBV4-1	NA	TRBJ2-1	TRBD1	TGCGCCAGCAGCCCAGGGCGACAGGGGGTAGTGGATGAGCAGTTCTTC	CASSPGRQGVVDEQFF
TRBV18	NA	TRBJ1-5	NA	TGTGCCAGCGCTCCGGGCCAAGGGGATCAGCCCCAGCATTTT	CASAPGQGDQPQHF
TRBV2	NA	TRBJ1-2	NA	TGTGCCAGCAGTGGGGGGGTATTCGATGGCTACACCTTC	CASSGGVFDGYTF
TRBV7-2	NA	TRBJ2-1	NA	TGTGCCAGCAGCTTGCTCGCGCGGAAGCACAATGAGCAGTTCTTC	CASSLLARKHNEQFF